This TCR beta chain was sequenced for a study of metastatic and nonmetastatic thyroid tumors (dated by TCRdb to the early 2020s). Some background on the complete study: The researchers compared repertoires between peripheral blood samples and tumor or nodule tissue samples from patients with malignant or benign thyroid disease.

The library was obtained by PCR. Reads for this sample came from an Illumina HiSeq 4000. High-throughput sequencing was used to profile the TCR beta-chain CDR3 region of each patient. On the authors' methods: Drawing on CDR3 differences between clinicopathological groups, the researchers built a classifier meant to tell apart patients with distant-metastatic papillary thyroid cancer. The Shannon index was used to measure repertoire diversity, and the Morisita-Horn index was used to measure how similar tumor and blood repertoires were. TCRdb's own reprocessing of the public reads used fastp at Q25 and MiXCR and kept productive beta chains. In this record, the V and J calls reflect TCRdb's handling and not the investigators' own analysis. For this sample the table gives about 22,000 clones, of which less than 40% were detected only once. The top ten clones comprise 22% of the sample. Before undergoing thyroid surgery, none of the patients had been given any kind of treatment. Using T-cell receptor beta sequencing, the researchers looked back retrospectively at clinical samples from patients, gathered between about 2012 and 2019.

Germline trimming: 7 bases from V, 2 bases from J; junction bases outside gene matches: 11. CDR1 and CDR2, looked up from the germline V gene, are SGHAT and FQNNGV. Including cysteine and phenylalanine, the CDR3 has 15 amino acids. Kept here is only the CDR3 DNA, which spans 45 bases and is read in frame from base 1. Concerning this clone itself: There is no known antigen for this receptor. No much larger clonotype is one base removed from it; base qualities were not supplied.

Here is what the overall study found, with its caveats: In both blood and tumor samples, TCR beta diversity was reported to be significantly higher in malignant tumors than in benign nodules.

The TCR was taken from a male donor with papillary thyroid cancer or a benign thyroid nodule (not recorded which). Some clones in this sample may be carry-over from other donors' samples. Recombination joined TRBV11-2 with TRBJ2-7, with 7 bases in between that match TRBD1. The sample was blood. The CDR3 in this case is CASTRSGTVTYEQYF. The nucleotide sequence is TGTGCCAGCACTCGTTCCGGGACAGTGACCTACGAGCAGTACTTC.